Presented here are 30 T cell receptor beta chains from one specimen sequenced in a study of CD8 T cells in Susac syndrome. Reverse transcription of roughly 0.5 to 1 ug RNA was carried out with random hexamers. Each CDR3 protein gets one entry after TCRdb re-called the immunoSEQ multiplex PCR reads with MiXCR. The sample lists more than 70,000 distinct CDR3 sequences; 90% to 95% were seen once. The sequenced sample was CD8+ T cells from PBMCs. The origin of the receptors is a human donor with multiple sclerosis.

This chain uses TRBV20-1 with TRBJ2-1; D may be TRBD2 (6 bases). The germline V gene encodes CDR1 DFQATT and CDR2 SNEGSKA (reference sequence). This CDR3 has 16 amino acids. The V gene lost 3 bases and the J gene lost 2 bases, with 17 bases spanning the gap. The CDR3 DNA reads as TGCAGTGCTAGTCAGGACTCGGGAGTCCCCTACAATGAGCAGTTCTTC. It encodes CSASQDSGVPYNEQFF.

The V call is TRBV5-1, the J call TRBJ1-1; D not resolved. The V gene's germline CDR1 is SGHRS and CDR2 YFSETQ. V was pared by 1 base and J by 2 bases, with 12 bases between. The CDR3 has 15 residues. The CDR3 protein is CASSLYWGDNTEAFF. CDR3 bases: TGCGCCAGCAGCTTGTATTGGGGTGATAACACTGAAGCTTTCTTT.

This rearrangement joins TRBV2 to TRBJ2-7; unclear D gene. This CDR3 has 10 residues. Per germline, CDR1 SNHLY and CDR2 FYNNEI. The ends were cut back, 5 bases at V and 3 bases at J, with 2 bases in the middle. CDR3 amino acids: CASSFYEQYF. CDR3 in DNA: TGTGCCAGCAGTTTCTACGAGCAGTACTTC. Based on the CDR3 plus reference TRBV2 and TRBJ2-7, the full variable domain is EPEVTQTPSHQVTQMGQEVILRCVPISNHLYFYWYRQILGQKVEFLVSFYNNEISEKSEIFDDQFSVERPDGSNFTLKIRSTKLEDSAMYFCASSFYEQYFGPGTRLTVT.

The chain has TRBV4-3 and TRBJ1-1; unclear D gene. The CDR3 has 15 amino acids. Trimming took 0 bases from V and 1 from J, leaving 9 bases between them. Germline V CDR1 and CDR2: LGHNA, YSLEER. The CDR3 region is CASSQDLAGNTEAFF. The CDR3 nucleotides are TGCGCCAGCAGCCAAGATCTGGCCGGGAACACTGAAGCTTTCTTT.

The chain uses TRBV2 and TRBJ1-6, with D hard to call. CDR1 and CDR2 (germline): SNHLY, FYNNEI. Trimming stripped 7 bases from V and 8 bases from J, with 18 bases between. This CDR3 has 15 residues. As DNA, the CDR3 is TGTGCCAGCACCGGGTGGAGTCCGGACGATTCACCCCTCCACTTT. Protein product: CASTGWSPDDSPLHF.

This sequence joins TRBV12-3 or TRBV12-4 and TRBJ2-7; weak D call: TRBD2 (6 bases). The CDR3 runs to 15 residues. Trimming stripped 6 bases from V and 4 bases from J, with 19 bases between. The CDR3 loop reads CASSPKPGLTYEQYF. CDR3 sequence (DNA): TGTGCCAGCAGCCCCAAACCGGGACTGACTTACGAGCAGTACTTC.

The chain links TRBV11-2 to TRBJ2-7; TRBD2 matches at 10 bases. This CDR3 region has 16 residues. Trimming removed 0 bases from V and 4 bases from J; junction bases left unmatched: 6. Germline V gives CDR1 SGHAT, CDR2 FQNNGV. The CDR3 is CASSLDLAGVLYEQYF. CDR3 bases: TGTGCCAGCAGCTTAGACCTAGCGGGAGTTCTTTACGAGCAGTACTTC.

The CDR3 region is CASGSGLAGYEQYF. The CDR3 DNA is TGTGCTAGTGGTTCCGGACTAGCGGGTTACGAGCAGTACTTC. V and J are TRBV12-5 and TRBJ2-7; 11 bases are a match to TRBD2. Germline V gives CDR1 LGHNT, CDR2 FRNRAP. Trimming took 4 bases from V and 4 from J; bases not matched to a gene: 3. The CDR3 extends over 14 amino acids. Full variable domain (missing parts from reference TRBV12-5 and TRBJ2-7): DARVTQTPRHKVTEMGQEVTMRCQPILGHNTVFWYRQTMMQGLELLAYFRNRAPLDDSGMPKDRFSAEMPDATLATLKIQPSEPRDSAVYFCASGSGLAGYEQYFGPGTRLTVT.

The chain has TRBV19 and TRBJ2-5; D is unresolved. Germline-derived CDR1 and CDR2 are LNHDA and SQIVND (reference sequence). The ends were cut back, 2 bases at V and 5 bases at J, with 12 bases in the middle. This CDR3 contains 14 residues. DNA for the CDR3: TGTGCCAGTAGTATAAGCCACGAGTCGGAGACCCAGTACTTC. It is translated as CASSISHESETQYF.

The DNA for the CDR3 is TGTGCCAGCAGCGTAGCAGGTCTTACTAGCACAGATACGCAGTATTTT. As protein: CASSVAGLTSTDTQYF. The rearrangement links TRBV9 to TRBJ2-3; D call uncertain. This CDR3 has 16 amino acids. Germline assignment: CDR1 SGDLS and CDR2 YYNGEE. Deletions cut 0 bases from V and 0 bases from J, with 11 bases between.

The chain couples TRBV9 to TRBJ2-1; D not certain. Per the germline V gene, CDR1 is SGDLS and CDR2 is YYNGEE. This CDR3 is 14 amino acids long. The V gene lost 4 bases and the J gene lost 5 bases, with 13 bases spanning the gap. The CDR3 region has the DNA TGTGCCAGCAGCAAAGTCCCAGGTGACAATGAGCAGTTCTTC. Its protein is CASSKVPGDNEQFF.

The chain carries TRBV27 and TRBJ2-4; 7 positions match TRBD2. Germline values: CDR1 MNHEY, CDR2 SMNVEV (reference sequence). Losses at the gene ends were 3 bases for V and 9 bases for J; bases not matched to a gene: 8. This CDR3 contains 14 residues. DNA of the CDR3: TGTGCCAGCAGTTTCGGGGGAGGGCCTATCATTCAGTACTTC. Amino acids: CASSFGGGPIIQYF.

In its sample, this clonotype was seen once. CDR3 sequence reads: CASSPMVISYEQYF. DNA for the CDR3: TGTGCCAGCAGTCCTATGGTAATCTCCTACGAGCAGTACTTC. The rearrangement uses TRBV28 and TRBJ2-7; unclear D gene. With 5 bases removed from V and 0 bases from J, the gap between germline ends came to 11 bases. The germline V gene encodes CDR1 MDHEN and CDR2 SYDVKM. The CDR3 spans 14 residues.

The V call is TRBV14, the J call TRBJ1-2; TRBD1 matches at 7 bases. The germline CDR1 and CDR2 sequences are SGHDN and FVKESK. CDR3 size: 15 residues. V lost 3 bases to trimming and J lost 2 bases; unmatched junction nucleotides: 6. The CDR3 here is CASSQTTGQNYGYTF. The CDR3 DNA is TGTGCCAGCAGCCAGACTACGGGACAGAACTATGGCTACACCTTC.

The chain uses TRBV11-2 and TRBJ2-7; TRBD2 aligns across 8 bases. With 4 bases clipped from V and 6 bases from J, the junction kept 11 bases outside the gene matches. Per the germline V gene, CDR1 is SGHAT and CDR2 is FQNNGV. The CDR3 consists of 15 residues. The chain's CDR3 is CASSSFTSGWGEQYF. CDR3 nucleotides: TGTGCCAGCAGCTCTTTCACTAGCGGTTGGGGCGAGCAGTACTTC.

The V call is TRBV19, the J call TRBJ2-1, with D hard to call. The germline V and J ends were trimmed by 1 base and 4 bases, with 11 bases remaining between them. This CDR3 has 15 residues. CDR1 is LNHDA, CDR2 SQIVND, per germline (reference sequence). The CDR3 here is CASSIVGLTYNEQFF. In DNA, the CDR3 is TGTGCCAGTAGTATAGTCGGGCTTACATACAATGAGCAGTTCTTC.

The chain has TRBV13 and TRBJ2-1; 8 positions match TRBD2. Germline V gives CDR1 PRHDT, CDR2 FYEKMQ (reference sequence). CDR3 length: 17 residues. Trimming at V came to 9 bases and at J to 6 bases, leaving 19 bases not matched to a gene. CDR3 in DNA: TGTGCCAGGTTAAGAGGGTGTGCAAGCGGGAGTGGCAATGAGCAGTTCTTC. Translating it yields CARLRGCASGSGNEQFF.

The V and J genes are TRBV14 and TRBJ2-1; maybe TRBD2 (7 bases). Germline V gene sequence: CDR1 SGHDN, CDR2 FVKESK. There are 12 residues in the CDR3. The V and J ends lost 5 bases and 10 bases respectively, with 12 bases between them. DNA of the CDR3: TGTGCCAGCAGCTGGGGGGGGGCGGAGCAGTTCTTC. Amino acids: CASSWGGAEQFF.

V is TRBV20-1 and J is TRBJ2-3; TRBD2 matches 8 bases. The CDR3 loop spans 14 amino acids. Germline V gives CDR1 DFQATT, CDR2 SNEGSKA (reference sequence). The trim removed 4 bases at V and 3 bases at J, leaving 6 bases unmatched. Written as DNA, the CDR3 is TGCAGTGCTATGGCGGGAGGTTGGACAGATACGCAGTATTTT. Amino acids: CSAMAGGWTDTQYF.

The chain links TRBV18 to TRBJ2-6; D may be TRBD1 (5 bases). The CDR3 spans 16 residues. The V and J ends lost 2 bases and 0 bases respectively, with 8 bases between them. Per the germline V gene, CDR1 is KGHSH and CDR2 is LQKENI. The CDR3 protein is CASSPSDSSGANVLTF. The CDR3 DNA reads as TGTGCCAGCTCACCAAGCGACAGCTCTGGGGCCAACGTCCTGACTTTC.

The rearrangement uses TRBV6-4 and TRBJ2-1; 14 positions agree with TRBD2. The CDR3 runs 18 residues. CDR1 is MRHNA and CDR2 is SNTAGT in the germline V gene. The V gene end was trimmed by 6 bases and the J gene end by 1 base; junction bases not matched to a gene: 8. The CDR3 spells CASRAGLAGGKSYNEQFF. CDR3 DNA sequence: TGTGCCAGCAGAGCCGGACTAGCGGGAGGAAAGTCCTACAATGAGCAGTTCTTC.

CDR3 nucleotide sequence: TGCGCCAGCAGCCCCGGACAGGGAGACCCGCAGTACTTC. It specifies CASSPGQGDPQYF. The chain links TRBV4-1 to TRBJ2-7; 8 bases map to TRBD1. The CDR3 consists of 13 residues. The V segment lost 4 bases and the J segment 9 bases; nucleotides outside the gene matches: 8. CDR1 and CDR2 from the germline V gene are MGHRA and YSYEKL.

The CDR3 here is CASRARLGSSYEQYF. CDR3 in DNA: TGTGCCAGCAGAGCCAGATTAGGCTCCTCCTACGAGCAGTACTTC. The chain employs TRBV6-6 and TRBJ2-7; unclear D gene. V was shortened by 6 bases and J by 0 bases, with 15 bases between the two germline ends. Germline V gene sequence: CDR1 MNHNY, CDR2 SVGAGI (reference sequence). The CDR3 is made up of 15 amino acids.

The J gene is TRBJ2-7, the V gene TRBV4-3, with 8 bases that match TRBD1. Trimming took 4 bases from V and 1 from J; bases not matched to a gene: 6. Per germline, CDR1 LGHNA and CDR2 YSLEER. The CDR3 has 15 amino acids. The CDR3 reads CASSPQDRGSYEQYF. The CDR3 coding sequence is TGCGCCAGCAGCCCACAAGACAGGGGTTCCTACGAGCAGTACTTC.

This chain links TRBV7-8 with TRBJ1-1; D unresolved. Germline CDR1 reads SGHVS; CDR2 reads FQNEAQ. The CDR3 runs 15 residues. V gave up 5 bases and J gave up 2 bases, with 15 bases separating them. The CDR3 protein is CASSGRESLNTEAFF. CDR3 DNA sequence: TGTGCCAGCAGCGGGAGGGAGTCCTTAAACACTGAAGCTTTCTTT.

This clonotype was picked up one time. This chain uses TRBV11-2 with TRBJ2-7; D may be TRBD1 or TRBD2 (5 bases each). Germline V lookup: CDR1 SGHAT, CDR2 FQNNGV. This CDR3 contains 16 residues. V gave up 4 bases and J gave up 0 bases, with 16 bases separating them. The CDR3: CASSSGGRQSSYEQYF. CDR3 DNA sequence: TGTGCCAGCAGCTCAGGAGGCAGACAGAGCTCCTACGAGCAGTACTTC.

This sequence joins TRBV7-3 and TRBJ2-2, with D possibly TRBD2 on 6 matching bases. Per the germline V gene, CDR1 is SGHTA and CDR2 is FQGTGA. This CDR3 has 17 residues. The V end lost 1 base, the J end lost 4 bases, and 16 bases lay between the germline ends. CDR3 residues: CASSLISWTEGTGELFF. The CDR3 nucleotides are TGTGCCAGCAGCTTAATCTCCTGGACGGAGGGCACCGGGGAGCTGTTTTTT.

V gene TRBV11-2 combines with J gene TRBJ2-3, with 12 bases aligning to TRBD2. The J segment lost 1 base and the V segment lost 4 bases, leaving 3 bases of the junction unmatched. From germline, CDR1 is SGHAT and CDR2 FQNNGV. The CDR3 loop spans 16 amino acids. This CDR3 reads CASSYWTSGGTDTQYF. CDR3 DNA sequence: TGTGCCAGCAGCTACTGGACTAGCGGGGGCACAGATACGCAGTATTTT.

The chain uses TRBV3-1 and TRBJ2-1; no definite D call. V lost 0 bases and J lost 12, with 15 bases in between. This CDR3 is built from 14 residues. From germline, CDR1 is LGHDT and CDR2 YNNKEL (reference sequence). CDR3 DNA: TGTGCCAGCAGCCAAGATCCCTCTGCATTGGGGCAGTTCTTC. This sequence encodes CASSQDPSALGQFF.

This clonotype was observed a few times. The chain uses TRBV6-6 and TRBJ2-7; D call uncertain. The CDR3 contains 14 residues. Per germline, CDR1 MNHNY and CDR2 SVGAGI (reference sequence). V lost 2 bases to trimming and J lost 3 bases, with 11 bases between them. This CDR3 reads CASSYGQANYEQYF. The CDR3 DNA reads as TGTGCCAGCAGTTACGGGCAGGCCAACTACGAGCAGTACTTC.